The 22 T cell receptor beta chains presented below share a single source sample, sequenced in a study of shared clonotypes between healthy human individuals. Sequenced by immunoSEQ multiplex PCR; TCRdb stores in-frame clones only, minus some. This sample has about 960,000 clones, with approximately 76% found just once. The sequenced sample was memory CD4+ T cells sorted from blood. Subset defined: CD45RA-negative fraction. These receptors came from a man aged 18 to 35 in good health.

V and J are TRBV7-9 and TRBJ2-3; perhaps TRBD2 as D (7 bases). V was pared by 6 bases and J by 2 bases, with 15 bases between. CDR1 and CDR2 (germline): SEHNR, FQNEAQ (reference sequence). This CDR3 region has 15 residues. The CDR3 here is CASRPRGATTDTQYF. The CDR3 DNA sequence: TGTGCCAGCAGGCCCCGGGGGGCAACCACAGATACGCAGTATTTT.

The chain is built from TRBV6-5 and TRBJ1-1, with no clear D. This CDR3 comprises 16 residues. Per germline, CDR1 MNHEY and CDR2 SVGAGI. With 0 bases removed from V and 7 bases from J, the gap between germline ends came to 18 bases. Here the CDR3 reads CASSYSSLLISGEAFF. The CDR3 bases are TGTGCCAGCAGTTACTCAAGCCTCCTAATTAGTGGTGAAGCTTTCTTT.

The chain has TRBV18 and TRBJ2-1, with 7 bases fitting TRBD2. This CDR3 has 16 amino acids. CDR1 and CDR2 from the germline V gene are KGHSH and LQKENI. V was clipped by 0 bases and J by 2 bases; unmatched bases: 4. In nucleotides, the CDR3 is TGTGCCAGCTCACCACCATTAGCGGGCCCCTACAATGAGCAGTTCTTC. Translated: CASSPPLAGPYNEQFF.

This clone has a handful of counts. This sequence joins TRBV28 and TRBJ1-2; a possible D gene is TRBD1 (5 bases). Between the trimmed V and J ends, which lost 3 bases and 6 bases, there was a span of 11 bases. The V gene's germline CDR1 is MDHEN and CDR2 SYDVKM. The CDR3 covers 13 residues. For the CDR3, the DNA is TGTGCCAGCAGTTTCCAAGCAGGGAATGGCTACACCTTC. It encodes CASSFQAGNGYTF.

The gene calls are TRBV9 and TRBJ1-5, with D perhaps matching TRBD1 (6 bases). Trimming pared 3 bases from V and 0 bases from J, leaving 10 bases between. In germline, CDR1 is SGDLS, CDR2 YYNGEE. The CDR3 loop spans 15 amino acids. The DNA of the CDR3 is TGTGCCAGCAGCGAGCAGGGGATTAGCAATCAGCCCCAGCATTTT. Residues: CASSEQGISNQPQHF.

The chain has TRBV28 and TRBJ1-4, with TRBD1 as a possible D gene (5 bases). The CDR3 is 14 amino acids. Between the trimmed V and J ends, which lost 6 bases and 5 bases, there was a span of 13 bases. The germline V gene encodes CDR1 MDHEN and CDR2 SYDVKM. This CDR3 is CASSRGQDNEKLFF. CDR3 in DNA: TGTGCCAGCAGCCGGGGCCAGGACAATGAAAAACTGTTTTTT.

The chain couples TRBV6-6 to TRBJ1-2; TRBD1 might be the D (5 bases). V was cut by 2 bases and J by 4 bases, with 11 bases left in between. The CDR3 is 14 residues long. Per germline, CDR1 MNHNY and CDR2 SVGAGI (reference sequence). The CDR3 here is CASSYLGGGYGYTF. The CDR3 region has the DNA TGTGCCAGCAGTTACCTTGGGGGTGGCTATGGCTACACCTTC.

This chain uses TRBV30 with TRBJ2-7; D ambiguous. Germline CDR1 reads GTSNPN; CDR2 reads SVGIG (reference sequence). Trimming pared 0 bases from V and 4 bases from J, leaving 10 bases between. The CDR3 spans 13 residues. In DNA form, the CDR3 reads TGTGCCTGGAGTGTACAGTTGGGGTACGAGCAGTACTTC. Its translation is CAWSVQLGYEQYF.

The J gene is TRBJ2-1, the V gene TRBV11-2, with a tentative D call TRBD2 (5 bases). Germline lookup yields CDR1 SGHAT and CDR2 FQNNGV. V lost 1 base and J 8 bases, leaving 15 bases between the germline ends. This CDR3 is 15 amino acids long. The CDR3 nucleotides read TGTGCCAGCAGCTTAGGAGGGATCCCCGGGTATGAGCAGTTCTTC. Its protein is CASSLGGIPGYEQFF.

V usage is TRBV5-1 and J usage is TRBJ2-5; TRBD2 agrees at 12 bases. The CDR3 loop spans 16 amino acids. The J segment lost 2 bases and the V segment lost 4 bases, leaving 6 bases of the junction unmatched. Per germline, CDR1 SGHRS and CDR2 YFSETQ. The CDR3 spells CASSVRTSGEQETQYF. The DNA of the CDR3 is TGCGCCAGCAGCGTACGGACTAGCGGGGAACAAGAGACCCAGTACTTC.

CDR3 in DNA: TGTGCCAGCAGCTGGAGGTCCAGGCGGCTCCAAGAGACCCAGTACTTC. Protein: CASSWRSRRLQETQYF. The chain carries TRBV5-7 and TRBJ2-5; maybe TRBD2 (5 bases). TRBV5-7 is identified as an open reading frame with a role that is uncertain. The CDR3 length is 16 residues. The V and J ends lost 3 bases and 1 base respectively, with 16 bases between them.

The V call is TRBV19, the J call TRBJ1-2; D is unresolved. The germline V and J ends were trimmed by 3 bases and 6 bases, with 23 bases remaining between them. The germline gives CDR1 LNHDA, CDR2 SQIVND (reference sequence). There are 17 residues in the CDR3. The CDR3 spells CASSIGIKQLGGDGYTF. The CDR3, as DNA: TGTGCCAGTAGTATCGGTATTAAACAGCTAGGCGGAGATGGCTACACCTTC.

The gene calls are TRBV7-2 and TRBJ2-1; TRBD2 matches 7 bases. Germline-derived CDR1 and CDR2 are SGHTA and FQGNSA. There are 15 residues in the CDR3. Trimming at V came to 6 bases and at J to 3 bases, leaving 8 bases not matched to a gene. The chain's CDR3 is CASSRTGTNYNEQFF. CDR3 DNA sequence: TGTGCCAGCAGTCGGACCGGGACTAACTACAATGAGCAGTTCTTC.

This clone was seen just once. The identical CDR3 is also encoded by other nucleotide sequences in the sample. The rearrangement links TRBV10-3 to TRBJ1-1, with D possibly being TRBD1 (5 bases). Looked up from germline, CDR1 is ENHRY and CDR2 is SYGVKD. The V end was cut by 4 bases, the J end by 3 bases, with 9 bases between. This CDR3 region has 13 residues. The DNA of the CDR3 is TGTGCCATCAGTGGAGGAGGGGACACTGAAGCTTTCTTT. This translates into CAISGGGDTEAFF.

To note about this clone: At the DNA level, this CDR3 is encoded by other sequences in the same sample as well. J is TRBJ2-5 and V is TRBV10-1; TRBD2 matches 14 bases. CDR1 and CDR2 from the germline V gene are WNHNN and SYGVQD (reference sequence). CDR3 length equals 15 residues. V lost 6 bases, J lost 4 bases, and 4 bases stayed unmatched. CDR3 bases: TGCGCCAGCAGCGCCGGGACTAGCGGGAGAGAGACCCAGTACTTC. This encodes CASSAGTSGRETQYF.

The genes are TRBV4-1 and TRBJ1-1, with 8 bases fitting TRBD1. V dropped 1 base and J dropped 3; count of bases not matched to a gene: 4. The CDR3 length is 15 residues. Germline V CDR1 and CDR2: MGHRA, YSYEKL. CDR3 region: CASSQGTGGHTEAFF. In DNA, the CDR3 is TGCGCCAGCAGCCAAGGAACAGGGGGTCACACTGAAGCTTTCTTT.

The chain has TRBV6-5 and TRBJ2-2; the D call may be TRBD1 or TRBD2 (5 bases each). The CDR3 has 12 residues. Looked up from germline, CDR1 is MNHEY and CDR2 is SVGAGI. V lost 8 bases to trimming and J lost 4 bases, with 8 bases between them. The CDR3 reads CASRGRTGELFF. CDR3 DNA: TGTGCCAGCCGGGGCCGCACCGGGGAGCTGTTTTTT.

This clone turned up a few times. The gene calls are TRBV2 and TRBJ2-1; D tentatively fits TRBD1 or TRBD2 (5 bases each). Trimming took 11 bases from V and 7 from J, leaving 18 bases between them. The CDR3 extends over 13 amino acids. From germline, CDR1 is SNHLY and CDR2 FYNNEI. In nucleotides, the CDR3 is TGTGCCGGTGACTTAGGAGAGGGGAATGAGCAGTTCTTC. Protein: CAGDLGEGNEQFF.

The V call is TRBV5-1, the J call TRBJ1-5, with D unresolved. The V and J ends lost 4 bases and 0 bases respectively, with 11 bases between them. The CDR3 is made up of 15 amino acids. Germline lookup yields CDR1 SGHRS and CDR2 YFSETQ. The CDR3 sequence: CASSKGSNSNQPQHF. CDR3 coding DNA: TGCGCCAGCAGCAAGGGATCTAATAGCAATCAGCCCCAGCATTTT.

The chain uses TRBV18 and TRBJ2-5; D is ambiguous. This CDR3 spans 11 amino acids. V was cut by 5 bases and J by 4 bases, with 5 bases left in between. The germline gives CDR1 KGHSH, CDR2 LQKENI. The CDR3 nucleotides read TGTGCCAGCTCATTCCGAGAGACCCAGTACTTC. Translating gives CASSFRETQYF. Based on the CDR3 plus reference TRBV18 and TRBJ2-5, the full variable domain is NAGVMQNPRHLVRRRGQEARLRCSPMKGHSHVYWYRQLPEEGLKFMVYLQKENIIDESGMPKERFSAEFPKEGPSILRIQQVVRGDSAAYFCASSFRETQYFGPGTRLLVL.

V usage is TRBV6-1 and J usage is TRBJ1-5; D is undetermined. Germline CDR1 and CDR2: MNHNS and SASEGT. V lost 5 bases, J lost 3 bases, and 2 bases lay in between. The CDR3 sequence is 11 residues long. The CDR3 sequence is CASSYNQPQHF. The CDR3 DNA reads TGTGCCAGCAGTTACAATCAGCCCCAGCATTTT.

The rearrangement links TRBV10-3 to TRBJ2-2; a possible D gene is TRBD2 (6 bases). The CDR3 has 15 amino acids. Trimming cost V 4 bases and J 5 bases, with 14 bases left between them. CDR1 is ENHRY and CDR2 is SYGVKD in the germline V gene. In DNA form, the CDR3 reads TGTGCCATCAGTGCCAGTGGGGGAGGAACCGGGGAGCTGTTTTTT. It is translated as CAISASGGGTGELFF.